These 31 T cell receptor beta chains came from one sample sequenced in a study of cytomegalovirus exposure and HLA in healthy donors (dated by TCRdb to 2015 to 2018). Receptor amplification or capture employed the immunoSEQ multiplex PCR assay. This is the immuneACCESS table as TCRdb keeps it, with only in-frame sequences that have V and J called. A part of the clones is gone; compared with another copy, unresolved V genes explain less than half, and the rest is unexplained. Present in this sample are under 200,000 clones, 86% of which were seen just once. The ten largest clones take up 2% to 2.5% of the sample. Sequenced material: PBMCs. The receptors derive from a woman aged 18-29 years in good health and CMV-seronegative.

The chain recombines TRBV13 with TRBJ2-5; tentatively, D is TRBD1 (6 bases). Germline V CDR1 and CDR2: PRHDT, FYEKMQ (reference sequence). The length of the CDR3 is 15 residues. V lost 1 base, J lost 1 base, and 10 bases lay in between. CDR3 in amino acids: CASSLDQGRQETQYF. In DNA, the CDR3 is TGTGCCAGCAGCTTAGACCAGGGGCGCCAAGAGACCCAGTACTTC. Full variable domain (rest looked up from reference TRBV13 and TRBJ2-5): AAGVIQSPRHLIKEKRETATLKCYPIPRHDTVYWYQQGPGQDPQFLISFYEKMQSDKGSIPDRFSAQQFSDYHSELNMSSLELGDSALYFCASSLDQGRQETQYFGPGTRLLVL.

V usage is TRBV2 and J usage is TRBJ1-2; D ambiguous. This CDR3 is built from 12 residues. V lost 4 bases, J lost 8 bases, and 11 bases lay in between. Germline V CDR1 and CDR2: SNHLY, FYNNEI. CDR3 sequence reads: CASSVVFGGYTF. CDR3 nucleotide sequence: TGTGCCAGCAGTGTGGTATTCGGGGGCTACACCTTC. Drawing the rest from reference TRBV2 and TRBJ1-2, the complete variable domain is EPEVTQTPSHQVTQMGQEVILRCVPISNHLYFYWYRQILGQKVEFLVSFYNNEISEKSEIFDDQFSVERPDGSNFTLKIRSTKLEDSAMYFCASSVVFGGYTFGSGTRLTVV.

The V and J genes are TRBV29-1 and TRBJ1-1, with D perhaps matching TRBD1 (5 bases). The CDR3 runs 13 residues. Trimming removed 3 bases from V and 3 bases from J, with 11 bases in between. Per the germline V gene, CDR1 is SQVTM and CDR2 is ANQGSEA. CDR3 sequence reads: CSVEGQPDTEAFF. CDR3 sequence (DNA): TGCAGCGTTGAGGGGCAGCCGGACACTGAAGCTTTCTTT.

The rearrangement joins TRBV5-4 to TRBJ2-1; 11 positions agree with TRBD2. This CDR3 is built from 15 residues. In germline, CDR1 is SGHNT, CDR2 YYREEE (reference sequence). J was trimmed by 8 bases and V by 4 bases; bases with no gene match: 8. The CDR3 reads CASSVIAGGPYEQFF. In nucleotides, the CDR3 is TGTGCCAGCAGCGTGATAGCGGGAGGGCCCTATGAGCAGTTCTTC.

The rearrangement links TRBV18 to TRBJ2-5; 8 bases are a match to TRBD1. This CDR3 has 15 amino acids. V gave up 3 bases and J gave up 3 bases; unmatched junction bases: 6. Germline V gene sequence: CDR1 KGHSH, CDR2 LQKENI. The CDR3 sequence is CASSPRTGMEETQYF. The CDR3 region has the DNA TGTGCCAGCTCACCGCGGACAGGGATGGAAGAGACCCAGTACTTC. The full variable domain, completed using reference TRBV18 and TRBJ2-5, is NAGVMQNPRHLVRRRGQEARLRCSPMKGHSHVYWYRQLPEEGLKFMVYLQKENIIDESGMPKERFSAEFPKEGPSILRIQQVVRGDSAAYFCASSPRTGMEETQYFGPGTRLLVL.

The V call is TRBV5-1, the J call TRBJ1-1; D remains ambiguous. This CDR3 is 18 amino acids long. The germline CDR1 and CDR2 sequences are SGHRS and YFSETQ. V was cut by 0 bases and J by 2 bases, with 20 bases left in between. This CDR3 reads CASSLEFPPSLVNTEAFF. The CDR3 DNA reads TGCGCCAGCAGCTTGGAGTTCCCCCCTTCCTTAGTCAACACTGAAGCTTTCTTT.

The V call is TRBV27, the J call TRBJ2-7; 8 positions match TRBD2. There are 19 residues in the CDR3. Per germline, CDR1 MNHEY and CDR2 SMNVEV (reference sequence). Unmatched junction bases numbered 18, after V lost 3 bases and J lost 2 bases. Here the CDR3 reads CASSFSPGERERAAYEQYF. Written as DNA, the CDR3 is TGTGCCAGCAGTTTTTCCCCTGGAGAGCGGGAGAGGGCGGCCTACGAGCAGTACTTC.

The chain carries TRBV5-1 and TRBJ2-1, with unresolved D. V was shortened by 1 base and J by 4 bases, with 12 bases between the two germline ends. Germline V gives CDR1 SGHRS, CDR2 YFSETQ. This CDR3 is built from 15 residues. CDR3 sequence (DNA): TGCGCCAGCAGCTTGCGACACTTCGTTTACAATGAGCAGTTCTTC. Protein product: CASSLRHFVYNEQFF.

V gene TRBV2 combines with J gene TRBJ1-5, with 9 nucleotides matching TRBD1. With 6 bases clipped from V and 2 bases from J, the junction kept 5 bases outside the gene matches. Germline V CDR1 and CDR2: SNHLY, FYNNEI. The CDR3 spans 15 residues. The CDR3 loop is CASSIRDRGNQPQHF. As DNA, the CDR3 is TGTGCCAGCAGCATACGGGACAGGGGCAATCAGCCCCAGCATTTT.

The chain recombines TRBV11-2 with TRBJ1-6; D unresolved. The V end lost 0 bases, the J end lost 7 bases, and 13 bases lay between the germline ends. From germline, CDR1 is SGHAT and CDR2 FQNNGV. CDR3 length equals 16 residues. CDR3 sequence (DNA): TGTGCCAGCAGCTTAGATCATCGGGGAGAGAATTCACCCCTCCACTTT. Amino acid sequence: CASSLDHRGENSPLHF.

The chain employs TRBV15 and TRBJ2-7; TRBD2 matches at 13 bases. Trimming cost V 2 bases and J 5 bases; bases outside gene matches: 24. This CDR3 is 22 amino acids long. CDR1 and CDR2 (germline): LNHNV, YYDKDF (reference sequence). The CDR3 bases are TGTGCCACCAGCAGATCCCTGTACACCGGGACTAGCGGGACCCGCTCCGACCACGAGCAGTACTTC. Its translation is CATSRSLYTGTSGTRSDHEQYF.

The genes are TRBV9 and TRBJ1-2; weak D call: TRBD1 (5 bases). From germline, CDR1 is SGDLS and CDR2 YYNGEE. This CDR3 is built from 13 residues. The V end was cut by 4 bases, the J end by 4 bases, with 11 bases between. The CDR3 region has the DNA TGTGCCAGCAGCCCCCAGGGTGCCTATGGCTACACCTTC. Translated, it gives CASSPQGAYGYTF.

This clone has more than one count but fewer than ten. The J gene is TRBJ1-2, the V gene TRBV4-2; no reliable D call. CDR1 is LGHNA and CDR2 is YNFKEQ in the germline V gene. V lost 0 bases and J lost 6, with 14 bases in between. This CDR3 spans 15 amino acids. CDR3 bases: TGTGCCAGCAGCCAAGATAGGGAGCGTTGGGATGGCTACACCTTC. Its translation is CASSQDRERWDGYTF.

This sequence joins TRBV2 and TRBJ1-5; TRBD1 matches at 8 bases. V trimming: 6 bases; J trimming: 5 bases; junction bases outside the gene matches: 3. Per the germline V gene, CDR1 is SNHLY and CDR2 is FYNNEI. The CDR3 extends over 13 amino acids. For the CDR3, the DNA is TGTGCCAGCAGCGACAGGGGTTATCAGCCCCAGCATTTT. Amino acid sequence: CASSDRGYQPQHF.

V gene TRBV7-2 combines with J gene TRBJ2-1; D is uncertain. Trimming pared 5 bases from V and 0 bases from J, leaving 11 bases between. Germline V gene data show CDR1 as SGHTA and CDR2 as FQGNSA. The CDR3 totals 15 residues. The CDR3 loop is CASSLSPYSYNEQFF. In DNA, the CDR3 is TGTGCCAGCAGCCTGAGCCCCTACTCCTACAATGAGCAGTTCTTC.

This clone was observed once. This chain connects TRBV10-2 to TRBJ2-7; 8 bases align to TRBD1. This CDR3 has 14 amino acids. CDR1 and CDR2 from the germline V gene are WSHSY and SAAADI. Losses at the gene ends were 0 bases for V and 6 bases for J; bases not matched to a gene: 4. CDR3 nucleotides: TGCGCCAGCAGTGAGTCGGCAGGGGGCGCCGAGCAGTACTTC. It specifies CASSESAGGAEQYF.

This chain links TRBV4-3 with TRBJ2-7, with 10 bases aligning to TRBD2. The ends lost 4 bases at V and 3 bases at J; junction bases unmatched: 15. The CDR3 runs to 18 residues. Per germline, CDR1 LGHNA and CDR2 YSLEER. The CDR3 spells CASSLGLAESNHDYEQYF. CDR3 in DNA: TGCGCCAGCAGCCTTGGACTAGCGGAATCTAATCACGACTACGAGCAGTACTTC.

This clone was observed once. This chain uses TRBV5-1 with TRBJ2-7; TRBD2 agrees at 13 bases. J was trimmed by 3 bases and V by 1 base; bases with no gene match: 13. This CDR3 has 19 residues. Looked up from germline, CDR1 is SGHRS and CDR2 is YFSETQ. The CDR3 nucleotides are TGCGCCAGCAGCTTGTACGCAGGACTAGCGGGAGATAAGGGCTACGAGCAGTACTTC. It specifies CASSLYAGLAGDKGYEQYF.

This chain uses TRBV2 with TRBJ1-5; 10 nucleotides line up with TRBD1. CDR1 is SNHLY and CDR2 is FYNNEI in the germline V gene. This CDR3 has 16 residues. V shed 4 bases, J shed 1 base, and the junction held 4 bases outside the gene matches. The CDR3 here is CASSGQGAGSNQPQHF. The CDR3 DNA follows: TGTGCCAGCAGTGGACAGGGGGCGGGAAGCAATCAGCCCCAGCATTTT.

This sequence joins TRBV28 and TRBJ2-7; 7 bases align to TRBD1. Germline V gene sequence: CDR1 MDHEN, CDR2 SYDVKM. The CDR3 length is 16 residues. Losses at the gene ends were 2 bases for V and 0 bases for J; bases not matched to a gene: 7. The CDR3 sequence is CASSLGVTGPSYEQYF. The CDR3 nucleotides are TGTGCCAGCAGTTTAGGGGTGACAGGGCCCTCCTACGAGCAGTACTTC.

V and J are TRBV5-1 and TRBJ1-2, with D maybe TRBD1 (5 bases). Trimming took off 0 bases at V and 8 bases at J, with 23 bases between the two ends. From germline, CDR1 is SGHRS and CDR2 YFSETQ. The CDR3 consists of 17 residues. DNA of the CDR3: TGCGCCAGCAGCTTGGGCCTTATTGGAGGGGATTTAAACGGCTACACCTTC. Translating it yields CASSLGLIGGDLNGYTF.

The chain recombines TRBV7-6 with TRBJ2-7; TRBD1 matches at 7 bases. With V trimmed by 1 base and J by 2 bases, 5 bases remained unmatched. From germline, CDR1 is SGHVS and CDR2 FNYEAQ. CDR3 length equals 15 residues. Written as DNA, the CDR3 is TGTGCCAGCAGCTTAGGACAGGGTCTGGCCTACGAGCAGTACTTC. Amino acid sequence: CASSLGQGLAYEQYF.

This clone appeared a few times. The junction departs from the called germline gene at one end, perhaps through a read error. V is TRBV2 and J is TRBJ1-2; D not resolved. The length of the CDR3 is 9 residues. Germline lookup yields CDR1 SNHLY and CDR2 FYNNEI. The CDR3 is CASSGSYGF. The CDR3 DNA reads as TGTGCCAGCAGTGGATCCTATGGCTTC. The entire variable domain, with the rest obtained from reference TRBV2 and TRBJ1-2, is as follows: EPEVTQTPSHQVTQMGQEVILRCVPISNHLYFYWYRQILGQKVEFLVSFYNNEISEKSEIFDDQFSVERPDGSNFTLKIRSTKLEDSAMYFCASSGSYGFGSGTRLTVV.

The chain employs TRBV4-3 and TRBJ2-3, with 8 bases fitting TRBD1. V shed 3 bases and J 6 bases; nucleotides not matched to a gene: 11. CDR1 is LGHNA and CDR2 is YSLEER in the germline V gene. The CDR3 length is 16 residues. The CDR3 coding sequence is TGCGCCAGCAGCCATTCCGGAGGACAGGGATGGGATACGCAGTATTTT. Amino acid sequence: CASSHSGGQGWDTQYF.

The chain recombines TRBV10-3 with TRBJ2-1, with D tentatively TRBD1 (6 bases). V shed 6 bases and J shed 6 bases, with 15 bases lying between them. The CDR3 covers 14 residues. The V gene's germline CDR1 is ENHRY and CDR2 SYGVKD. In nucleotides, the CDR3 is TGTGCCATCAGGGGACACCCCACGGCCAATGAGCAGTTCTTC. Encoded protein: CAIRGHPTANEQFF.

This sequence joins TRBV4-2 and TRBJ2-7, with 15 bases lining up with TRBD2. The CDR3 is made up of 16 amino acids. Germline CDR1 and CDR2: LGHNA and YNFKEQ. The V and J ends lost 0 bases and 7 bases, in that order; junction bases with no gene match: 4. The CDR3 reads CASSQDRGLAGGEQYF. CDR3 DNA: TGTGCCAGCAGCCAAGATCGGGGACTAGCGGGGGGAGAGCAGTACTTC.

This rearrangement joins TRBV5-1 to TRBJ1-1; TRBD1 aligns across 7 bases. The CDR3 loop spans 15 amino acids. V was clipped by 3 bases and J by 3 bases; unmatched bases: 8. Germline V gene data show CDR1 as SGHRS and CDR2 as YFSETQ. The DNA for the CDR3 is TGCGCCAGCAGCTCACGACAGGGCCGAGACACTGAAGCTTTCTTT. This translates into CASSSRQGRDTEAFF.

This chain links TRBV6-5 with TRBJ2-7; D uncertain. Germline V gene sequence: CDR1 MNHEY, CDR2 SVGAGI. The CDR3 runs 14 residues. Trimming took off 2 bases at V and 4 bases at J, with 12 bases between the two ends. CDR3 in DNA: TGTGCCAGCAGTTACCGCATTGAGGCTTACGAGCAGTACTTC. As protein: CASSYRIEAYEQYF.

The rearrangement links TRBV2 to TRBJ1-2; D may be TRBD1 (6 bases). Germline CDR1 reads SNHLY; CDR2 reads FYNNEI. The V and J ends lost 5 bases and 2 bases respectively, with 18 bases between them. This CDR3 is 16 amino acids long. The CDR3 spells CASSNTGTGRNYGYTF. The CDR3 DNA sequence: TGTGCCAGCAGTAATACAGGGACGGGAAGAAACTATGGCTACACCTTC.

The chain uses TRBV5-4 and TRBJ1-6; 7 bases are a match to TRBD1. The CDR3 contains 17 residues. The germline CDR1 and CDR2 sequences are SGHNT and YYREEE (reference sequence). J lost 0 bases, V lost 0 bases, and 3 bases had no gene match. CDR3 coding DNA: TGTGCCAGCAGCTTGGGACAGGGAAGCTCCTATAATTCACCCCTCCACTTT. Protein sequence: CASSLGQGSSYNSPLHF.

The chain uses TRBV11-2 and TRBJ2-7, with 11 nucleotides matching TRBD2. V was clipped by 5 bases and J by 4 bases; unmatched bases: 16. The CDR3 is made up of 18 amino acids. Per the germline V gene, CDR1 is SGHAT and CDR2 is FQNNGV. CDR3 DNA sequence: TGTGCCAGCAGCCTTGGGCGGATCAGACTAGCGGGGATTTACGAGCAGTACTTC. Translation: CASSLGRIRLAGIYEQYF.